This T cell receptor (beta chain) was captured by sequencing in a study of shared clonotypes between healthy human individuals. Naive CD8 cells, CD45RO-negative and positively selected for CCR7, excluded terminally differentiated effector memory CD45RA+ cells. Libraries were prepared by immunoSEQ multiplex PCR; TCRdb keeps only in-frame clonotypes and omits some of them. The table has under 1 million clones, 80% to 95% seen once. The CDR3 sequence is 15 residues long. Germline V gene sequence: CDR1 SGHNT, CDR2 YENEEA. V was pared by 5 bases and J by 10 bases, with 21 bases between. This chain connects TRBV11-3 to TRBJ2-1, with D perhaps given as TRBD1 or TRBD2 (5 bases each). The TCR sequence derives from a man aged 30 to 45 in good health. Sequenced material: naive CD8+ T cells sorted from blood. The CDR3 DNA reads TGTGCCAGCAGCAACCGGGACGGATTCTTAAACGAGCAGTTCTTC. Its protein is CASSNRDGFLNEQFF.